The next 18 T cell receptor beta chains were all read from a single sample in a study of T cell clonality in common variable immunodeficiency. Here immunoSEQ multiplex PCR was the method, and the copy in TCRdb shows in-frame clones only, minus some. In total the sample includes some 80,000 clones, none of them seen once. Specimen: peripheral blood mononuclear cells. These receptors came from a person aged 18-70 years in good health.

This clone has a count of ten or more. Coverage ceases 3 residues before the CDR3 finishes, and the germline J gene fills in the end. This chain joins TRBV7-9 and TRBJ2-2; 7 bases fit TRBD1. Germline CDR1 reads SEHNR; CDR2 reads FQNEAQ (reference sequence). The CDR3 is made up of 13 amino acids. The J segment lost 5 bases and the V segment lost 3 bases, leaving 0 bases of the junction unmatched. CDR3 protein: CASSLTGTGELFF. The CDR3 bases that were read are TGTGCCAGCAGCTTGACAGGGACCGGGGAG. The whole variable domain, filled in from reference TRBV7-9 and TRBJ2-2, reads DTGVSQNPRHKITKRGQNVTFRCDPISEHNRLYWYRQTLGQGPEFLTYFQNEAQLEKSRLLSDRFSAERPKGSFSTLEIQRTEQGDSAMYLCASSLTGTGELFFGEGSRLTVL.

In its sample, this clone was seen many times. The CDR3 is cut off 3 residues early in the read; its end comes from the germline J gene. The V and J genes are TRBV10-3 and TRBJ2-3; D call uncertain. CDR3 length equals 14 residues. From germline, CDR1 is ENHRY and CDR2 SYGVKD. Trimming pared 6 bases from V and 3 bases from J, leaving 13 bases between. CDR3 in amino acids: CAIRVGLDTDTQYF. CDR3 DNA, as far as it was read: TGTGCCATCAGGGTCGGGTTAGATACAGATACG.

This clone occurred many times. One end of the junction varies from germline; a read error may be responsible. Sequencing ends 3 residues short of the CDR3 end; the germline J gene provides the rest. The V gene is TRBV4-2, the J gene TRBJ2-7; TRBD1 is a possible D gene (5 bases). The CDR3 spans 15 residues. CDR1 is LGHNA, CDR2 YNFKEQ, per germline. The part of the CDR3 DNA that was read is TGCGCCAGCAGCCAAGATCGAGACAGTCGCTACGAG. It codes for CASSQDRDSRYE. The whole CDR3 reads CASSQDRDSRYEQYF.

This clone was seen repeatedly, ten times or more. Read sequence stops 3 residues before the CDR3 end, and the germline J gene provides the missing end. V and J are TRBV10-3 and TRBJ2-7; 7 bases match TRBD2. Germline trimming cut 4 bases from V and 0 bases from J; bases unmatched to any gene: 9. CDR3 length equals 16 residues. Germline-derived CDR1 and CDR2 are ENHRY and SYGVKD. Incomplete CDR3 DNA: TGTGCCATCAGTGTTGGGGGGGACGGTGACTCCTACGAG. Protein product: CAISVGGDGDSYE. The CDR3 as a whole reads CAISVGGDGDSYEQYF.

The table lists this clone with many counts. The read terminates 3 residues ahead of where the CDR3 ends, so the germline J gene completes it. The chain couples TRBV7-2 to TRBJ2-1; TRBD2 aligns across 8 bases. The CDR3 contains 15 residues. V lost 1 base, J lost 8 bases, and 7 bases stayed unmatched. Germline V gene sequence: CDR1 SGHTA, CDR2 FQGNSA. The covered CDR3 bases are TGTGCCAGCAGCTTAGGGTTCGCGGGAGGAGATGAG. This translates into CASSLGFAGGDE. The whole CDR3 region reads CASSLGFAGGDEQFF.

This clone has a count of ten or more. The read gets to within 3 residues of the CDR3 end, and the germline J gene fills in the rest. The V call is TRBV5-1, the J call TRBJ2-7; 9 nucleotides align to TRBD2. The CDR3 is made up of 15 amino acids. V gave up 4 bases and J gave up 0 bases; unmatched junction bases: 5. CDR1 and CDR2 from the germline V gene are SGHRS and YFSETQ. The CDR3 is CASSAGLARSYEQYF. CDR3 DNA (partial): TGCGCCAGCAGCGCCGGACTAGCGCGCTCCTACGAG.

In this sample, this clone turned up many times. The CDR3 is cut off 3 residues early in the read; its end comes from the germline J gene. V and J are TRBV30 and TRBJ1-1; no reliable D call. Germline V gives CDR1 GTSNPN, CDR2 SVGIG (reference sequence). This CDR3 has 17 residues. Trimming stripped 7 bases from V and 1 base from J, with 25 bases between. The CDR3 is CAFFTLRGPRPNTEAFF. Partial CDR3 DNA: TGTGCCTTTTTTACCCTCAGAGGGCCCCGTCCGAACACTGAA.

This clone was found many times. The read halts 3 residues ahead of the CDR3 end, with the missing end drawn from the germline J gene. The chain joins TRBV7-2 to TRBJ2-5, with 8 bases matching TRBD1. V trimming: 6 bases; J trimming: 4 bases; junction bases outside the gene matches: 7. Per the germline V gene, CDR1 is SGHTA and CDR2 is FQGNSA. This CDR3 region has 14 residues. The CDR3 DNA, read in part, is TGTGCCAGCAGACCCACAGGGGGGCCAGAGACC. Its translation: CASRPTGGPET. The whole CDR3 reads CASRPTGGPETQYF.

This clone occurred many times. From the germline J gene comes the end of the CDR3, since the read stops 3 residues before it. V and J are TRBV5-4 and TRBJ2-3; D is possibly TRBD2 (6 bases). This CDR3 spans 15 amino acids. Germline V gives CDR1 SGHNT, CDR2 YYREEE (reference sequence). V was pared by 4 bases and J by 2 bases, with 14 bases between. CDR3 sequence reads: CASSPTGTVTDTQYF. Incomplete CDR3 DNA: TGTGCCAGCAGCCCGACCGGGACTGTCACAGATACG.

This clone has at least ten counts. The CDR3 is cut off 3 residues early in the read; its end comes from the germline J gene. This rearrangement joins TRBV7-8 to TRBJ2-1; 9 bases align to TRBD1. CDR1 SGHVS and CDR2 FQNEAQ come from the germline V gene. The CDR3 spans 14 residues. V trimming: 4 bases; J trimming: 7 bases; junction bases outside the gene matches: 5. CDR3 in amino acids: CASSSGTGRNEQFF. The sequenced part of the CDR3 DNA is TGTGCCAGCAGCTCCGGGACAGGGCGTAATGAG.

This clone was seen a handful of times. The read terminates 3 residues ahead of where the CDR3 ends, so the germline J gene completes it. The chain combines TRBV18 with TRBJ1-2, with unresolved D. Germline values: CDR1 KGHSH, CDR2 LQKENI. The CDR3 is made up of 12 amino acids. CDR3 loop: CASSPRYNEYTF. Incomplete CDR3 DNA: TGTGCCAGCTCACCAAGATACAATGAA.

This clone has ten or more counts. The observed sequence ends 3 residues before the CDR3 terminus, with the missing tail filled in from the germline J gene. The J gene is TRBJ1-2, the V gene TRBV5-1; no clear D gene. Germline V gene lookup returns CDR1 SGHRS and CDR2 YFSETQ. This CDR3 has 14 residues. Trimming shortened V by 0 bases and J by 0 bases, and 6 bases separated the two germline ends. CDR3 residues: CASSLDSTNYGYTF. CDR3 bases read: TGCGCCAGCAGCTTGGACAGCACTAACTATGGC.

This clone was counted at least ten times. Sequencing ends 3 residues short of the CDR3 end; the germline J gene provides the rest. The rearrangement links TRBV30 to TRBJ1-2, with 9 bases identical to TRBD1. CDR1 and CDR2 from the germline V gene are GTSNPN and SVGIG (reference sequence). CDR3 length: 14 amino acids. The V segment lost 5 bases and the J segment 5 bases; nucleotides outside the gene matches: 9. This chain's CDR3 is CAWAGTGLLYGYTF. CDR3 DNA (partial): TGTGCCTGGGCCGGGACAGGGCTGTTGTATGGC.

The table lists this clone with many counts. Sequencing ends 3 residues short of the CDR3 end; the germline J gene provides the rest. V and J are TRBV10-3 and TRBJ2-7; the match to TRBD2 covers 8 bases. Losses at the gene ends were 0 bases for V and 0 bases for J; bases not matched to a gene: 13. The CDR3 spans 19 residues. The germline CDR1 and CDR2 sequences are ENHRY and SYGVKD. The CDR3 reads CAISESTSAGEPISYEQYF. The CDR3 DNA, read in part, is TGTGCCATCAGTGAGTCGACTTCAGCGGGAGAGCCTATCTCCTACGAG.

This clone has a count of ten or more. The read gets to within 3 residues of the CDR3 end, and the germline J gene fills in the rest. The chain recombines TRBV2 with TRBJ2-1; a possible D gene is TRBD1 (6 bases). There are 15 residues in the CDR3. V lost 5 bases and J 9 bases, leaving 20 bases between the germline ends. Germline assignment: CDR1 SNHLY and CDR2 FYNNEI. The sequenced part of the CDR3 DNA is TGTGCCAGCAGTCCCGACAGGCCCCCGAGGGGTGAG. It translates to CASSPDRPPRGE. The complete CDR3 reads CASSPDRPPRGEQFF.

This clone came up a few times. The CDR3 end is not reached by the read, which stops 3 residues before it; the germline J gene fills it in. V and J are TRBV10-1 and TRBJ2-7, with TRBD1 identical over 8 bases. Germline V gene lookup returns CDR1 WNHNN and CDR2 SYGVQD (reference sequence). V was clipped by 8 bases and J by 4 bases; unmatched bases: 10. This CDR3 is 14 amino acids long. Partial CDR3 DNA: TGCGCCAGCGGAGACCGGGACAGGCTGTACGAG. Its protein is CASGDRDRLYE. The complete CDR3 protein is CASGDRDRLYEQYF.

This clone has at least ten counts. With the read ending 3 residues before the CDR3 end, the germline J gene is used to fill in that end. The V call is TRBV12-3 or TRBV12-4, the J call TRBJ1-1; 7 positions match TRBD1. Trimming took 7 bases from V and 4 from J; bases not matched to a gene: 6. The CDR3 runs 13 residues. The CDR3 region is CASTWSGGTEAFF. The covered CDR3 bases are TGTGCCAGCACCTGGTCAGGGGGCACTGAA.

This clone has at least ten counts. The read ends 3 residues early relative to the CDR3; the germline J gene fills the gap. The chain recombines TRBV28 with TRBJ1-2, with 10 bases aligning to TRBD1. V lost 6 bases, J lost 5 bases, and 9 bases stayed unmatched. CDR3 length: 15 residues. CDR1 MDHEN and CDR2 SYDVKM come from the germline V gene. The covered CDR3 bases are TGTGCCAGCAGCACAGGGGACAGGGGTTATTATGGC. The encoded protein is CASSTGDRGYYG. The whole CDR3 region reads CASSTGDRGYYGYTF.